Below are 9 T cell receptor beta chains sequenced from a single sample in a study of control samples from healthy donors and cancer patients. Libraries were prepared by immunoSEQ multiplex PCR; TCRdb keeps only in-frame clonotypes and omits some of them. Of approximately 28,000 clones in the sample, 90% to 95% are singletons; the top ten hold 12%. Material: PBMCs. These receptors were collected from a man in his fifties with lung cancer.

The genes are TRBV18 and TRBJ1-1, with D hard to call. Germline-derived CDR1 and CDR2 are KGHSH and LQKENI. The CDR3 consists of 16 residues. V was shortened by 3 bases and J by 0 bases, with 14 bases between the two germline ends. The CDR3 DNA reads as TGTGCCAGCTCACCGTATAATTTAGGGATGAACACTGAAGCTTTCTTT. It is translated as CASSPYNLGMNTEAFF.

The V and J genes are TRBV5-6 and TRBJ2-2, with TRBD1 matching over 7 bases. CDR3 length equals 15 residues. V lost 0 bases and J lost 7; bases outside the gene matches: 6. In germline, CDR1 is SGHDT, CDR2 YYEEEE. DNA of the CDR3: TGTGCCAGCAGCTTGGATACAGGGGCGGGCGGGGAGCTGTTTTTT. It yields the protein CASSLDTGAGGELFF.

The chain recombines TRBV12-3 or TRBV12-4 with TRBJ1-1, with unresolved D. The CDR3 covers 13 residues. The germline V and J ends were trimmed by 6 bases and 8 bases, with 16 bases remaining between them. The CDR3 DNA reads TGTGCCAGCAGCTACTGGACGGGCAGCGAAGCTTTCTTT. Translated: CASSYWTGSEAFF.

CDR3 DNA: TGTGCCAGCATTGGCGGGGCGGGGGTTTCTGGAAACACCATATATTTT. Its protein product is CASIGGAGVSGNTIYF. The chain carries TRBV25-1 and TRBJ1-3, with D possibly TRBD1 on 5 matching bases. Trimming shortened V by 7 bases and J by 1 base, and 17 bases separated the two germline ends. Germline CDR1 is MGHDK and CDR2 is SYGVNS. The CDR3 is 16 amino acids.

The CDR3 DNA reads TGCGCCAGCAGCCAAGTTGCGGCGGGTAAAGATACGCAGTATTTT. This translates into CASSQVAAGKDTQYF. This chain uses TRBV4-3 with TRBJ2-3; perhaps TRBD2 as D (5 bases). The CDR3 extends over 15 amino acids. Trimming left V 1 base short and J 5 bases short, with 13 bases between. CDR1 is LGHNA and CDR2 is YSLEER in the germline V gene.

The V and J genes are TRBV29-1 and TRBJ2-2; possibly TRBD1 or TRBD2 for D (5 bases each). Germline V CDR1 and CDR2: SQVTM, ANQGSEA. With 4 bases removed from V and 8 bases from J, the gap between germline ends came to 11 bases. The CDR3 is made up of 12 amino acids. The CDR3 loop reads CSVARWGGELFF. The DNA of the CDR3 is TGCAGCGTTGCTAGGTGGGGGGGGGAGCTGTTTTTT.

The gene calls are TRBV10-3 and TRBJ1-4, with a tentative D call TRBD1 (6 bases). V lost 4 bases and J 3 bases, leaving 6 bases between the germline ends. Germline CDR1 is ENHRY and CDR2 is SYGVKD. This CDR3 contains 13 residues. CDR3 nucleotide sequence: TGTGCCATCAGTGGACAGGCTAATGAAAAACTGTTTTTT. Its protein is CAISGQANEKLFF.

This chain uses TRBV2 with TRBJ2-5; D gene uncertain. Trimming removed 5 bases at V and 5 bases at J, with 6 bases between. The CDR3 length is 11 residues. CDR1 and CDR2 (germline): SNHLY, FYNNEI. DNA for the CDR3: TGTGCCAGCAGTCCGGAGGAGACCCAGTACTTC. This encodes CASSPEETQYF.

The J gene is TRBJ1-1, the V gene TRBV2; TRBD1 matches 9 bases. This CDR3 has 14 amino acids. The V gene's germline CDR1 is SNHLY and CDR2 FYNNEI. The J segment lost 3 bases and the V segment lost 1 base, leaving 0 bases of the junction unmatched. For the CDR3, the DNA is TGTGCCAGCAGTGAAGGGACAGGGGACACTGAAGCTTTCTTT. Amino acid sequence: CASSEGTGDTEAFF.